The 27 T cell receptor beta chains in this list originate from one sample, sequenced in a study of shared clonotypes between healthy human individuals. Here immunoSEQ multiplex PCR was the method, and the copy in TCRdb shows in-frame clones only, minus some. This sample yields about 870,000 clones, of which 80% to 95% are seen a single time; 24% belongs to the top ten. Terminally differentiated effector memory CD45RA+ cells were excluded from the naive CD8 cells, which were CD45RO-negative and positively selected for CCR7. The sample was naive CD8+ T cells sorted from blood. The receptors originated from a man aged 30 to 39 in good health.

This chain uses TRBV7-9 with TRBJ2-7; 10 positions agree with TRBD2. This CDR3 is 14 amino acids long. Germline assignment: CDR1 SEHNR and CDR2 FQNEAQ (reference sequence). Trimming took 8 bases from V and 5 from J; bases not matched to a gene: 9. The CDR3 DNA reads as TGTGCCAGCGGAAGAGCGGGAGGGCCAGACGAGCAGTACTTC. Residues: CASGRAGGPDEQYF.

This clone was recorded only once. V and J are TRBV7-8 and TRBJ2-1; D ambiguous. The germline V gene has CDR1 SGHVS and CDR2 FQNEAQ. The CDR3 consists of 14 residues. V gave up 3 bases and J gave up 7 bases, with 13 bases separating them. The CDR3 reads CASSLTLPSNEQFF. CDR3 nucleotide sequence: TGTGCCAGCAGCTTGACCCTCCCTTCGAATGAGCAGTTCTTC.

This clone was counted between two and nine times. The chain has TRBV4-1 and TRBJ2-1; D may correspond to TRBD1 or TRBD2 (5 bases each). CDR3 size: 17 residues. The germline CDR1 and CDR2 sequences are MGHRA and YSYEKL. V lost 4 bases to trimming and J lost 0 bases, with 16 bases between them. In nucleotides, the CDR3 is TGCGCCAGCAGCCTTCCGCCCCGGGACGTCTCCTACAATGAGCAGTTCTTC. Translating it yields CASSLPPRDVSYNEQFF.

The CDR3 is CASSSSDESNQPQHF. CDR3 sequence (DNA): TGTGCCAGCAGCTCCTCCGACGAGAGCAATCAGCCCCAGCATTTT. The chain is built from TRBV7-9 and TRBJ1-5; no clear D. The germline gives CDR1 SEHNR, CDR2 FQNEAQ (reference sequence). The CDR3 sequence is 15 residues long. V gave up 4 bases and J gave up 1 base, with 11 bases separating them.

V usage is TRBV10-3 and J usage is TRBJ2-2, with TRBD1 matching 9 bases. Losses at the gene ends were 7 bases for V and 4 bases for J; bases not matched to a gene: 4. Germline V gene sequence: CDR1 ENHRY, CDR2 SYGVKD. The CDR3 loop spans 14 amino acids. In nucleotides, the CDR3 is TGTGCCATCACCGGGACAGGGAGCACCGGGGAGCTGTTTTTT. As protein: CAITGTGSTGELFF.

V gene TRBV5-1 combines with J gene TRBJ2-4; D is undetermined. Deletions cut 4 bases from V and 6 bases from J, with 8 bases between. This CDR3 spans 12 amino acids. Germline V gene data show CDR1 as SGHRS and CDR2 as YFSETQ. The CDR3 DNA sequence: TGCGCCAGCAGCAATGAGAGAAACATTCAGTACTTC. It translates to CASSNERNIQYF.

This chain joins TRBV9 and TRBJ2-1; 7 nucleotides match TRBD1. The ends lost 4 bases at V and 4 bases at J; junction bases unmatched: 14. This CDR3 spans 17 amino acids. Germline assignment: CDR1 SGDLS and CDR2 YYNGEE. This chain's CDR3 is CASSISGTAILYNEQFF. CDR3 sequence (DNA): TGTGCCAGCAGCATCTCCGGGACAGCCATCTTATACAATGAGCAGTTCTTC.

The gene calls are TRBV4-3 and TRBJ1-1, with 9 bases matching TRBD1. Unmatched junction bases numbered 10, after V lost 3 bases and J lost 8 bases. Germline values: CDR1 LGHNA, CDR2 YSLEER. The CDR3 covers 15 residues. The CDR3 loop is CASSQAGTGRGEAFF. CDR3 coding DNA: TGCGCCAGCAGCCAGGCCGGGACAGGGAGGGGAGAAGCTTTCTTT.

The table lists this clone with a count of one. The rearrangement uses TRBV19 and TRBJ2-6; D is perhaps TRBD2 (6 bases). The germline V and J ends were trimmed by 7 bases and 4 bases, with 14 bases remaining between them. CDR1 is LNHDA, CDR2 SQIVND, per germline (reference sequence). There are 15 residues in the CDR3. CDR3 region: CASTSTSLGANVLTF. In nucleotides, the CDR3 is TGTGCCAGTACCTCGACTAGTTTGGGGGCCAACGTCCTGACTTTC.

The CDR3 nucleotides are TGTGCCAGCAGTCGACGAGCGGGAGGGTTCACAGATACGCAGTATTTT. Translation: CASSRRAGGFTDTQYF. The J gene is TRBJ2-3, the V gene TRBV27; 10 bases match TRBD2. J was trimmed by 2 bases and V by 5 bases; bases with no gene match: 7. The CDR3 covers 16 residues. Germline CDR1 and CDR2: MNHEY and SMNVEV (reference sequence).

The chain links TRBV15 to TRBJ2-5; 10 nucleotides match TRBD2. The CDR3 is 15 amino acids. J was trimmed by 1 base and V by 5 bases; bases with no gene match: 4. Germline V CDR1 and CDR2: LNHNV, YYDKDF (reference sequence). CDR3 sequence (DNA): TGTGCCACCAGCGTGTCTAGCGGGAGCCAAGAGACCCAGTACTTC. Protein sequence: CATSVSSGSQETQYF.

V usage is TRBV11-3 and J usage is TRBJ2-6, with D perhaps matching TRBD2 (6 bases). From germline, CDR1 is SGHNT and CDR2 YENEEA. V lost 2 bases, J lost 1 base, and 12 bases lay in between. The CDR3 is 17 residues long. Here the CDR3 DNA reads TGTGCCAGCAGCTTAAGTGCAGGAGGGTCTGGGGCCAACGTCCTGACTTTC. Encoded protein: CASSLSAGGSGANVLTF.

The chain joins TRBV19 to TRBJ1-1; no clear D. The CDR3 runs to 11 residues. Trimming removed 5 bases from V and 5 bases from J, with 6 bases in between. Germline values: CDR1 LNHDA, CDR2 SQIVND (reference sequence). The CDR3 is CASSRFTEAFF. CDR3 DNA sequence: TGTGCCAGTAGTCGTTTTACTGAAGCTTTCTTT.

The rearrangement uses TRBV28 and TRBJ2-6; possibly TRBD1 for D (6 bases). Germline assignment: CDR1 MDHEN and CDR2 SYDVKM. The length of the CDR3 is 15 residues. V was pared by 4 bases and J by 4 bases, with 11 bases between. DNA for the CDR3: TGTGCCAGCAGTTATCGACAGGCCGGGGCCAACGTCCTGACTTTC. Its translation: CASSYRQAGANVLTF.

As concerns this clone: The same CDR3 can be traced to other DNA sequences in this sample. The rearrangement uses TRBV7-9 and TRBJ2-2, with D unresolved. Germline loops: CDR1 SEHNR, CDR2 FQNEAQ (reference sequence). CDR3 size: 12 residues. Trimming cost V 5 bases and J 3 bases, with 4 bases left between them. CDR3 sequence reads: CASSLYTGELFF. The CDR3, as DNA: TGTGCCAGCAGCCTCTACACCGGGGAGCTGTTTTTT. The entire variable domain, with the rest obtained from reference TRBV7-9 and TRBJ2-2, is as follows: DTGVSQNPRHKITKRGQNVTFRCDPISEHNRLYWYRQTLGQGPEFLTYFQNEAQLEKSRLLSDRFSAERPKGSFSTLEIQRTEQGDSAMYLCASSLYTGELFFGEGSRLTVL.

The chain joins TRBV28 to TRBJ1-2; no clear D gene. V shed 5 bases and J shed 8 bases, with 15 bases lying between them. This CDR3 is 13 amino acids long. Germline V gene sequence: CDR1 MDHEN, CDR2 SYDVKM. This CDR3 is CASSAPTREGYTF. The CDR3 DNA sequence: TGTGCCAGCAGTGCACCGACCCGAGAGGGCTACACCTTC.

The rearrangement uses TRBV29-1 and TRBJ1-1; D gene unclear. CDR1 is SQVTM and CDR2 is ANQGSEA in the germline V gene. V was shortened by 3 bases and J by 0 bases, with 11 bases between the two germline ends. The CDR3 runs 14 residues. The CDR3 coding sequence is TGCAGCGTTGAGGGCAGGTCGATGAACACTGAAGCTTTCTTT. Translation: CSVEGRSMNTEAFF.

The rearrangement joins TRBV29-1 to TRBJ1-4, with TRBD1 as a possible D gene (5 bases). The ends were cut back, 1 base at V and 6 bases at J, with 9 bases in the middle. The CDR3 loop spans 13 amino acids. CDR1 and CDR2 (germline): SQVTM, ANQGSEA. CDR3 protein: CSVEVARDEKLFF. CDR3 bases: TGCAGCGTTGAAGTTGCCAGGGATGAAAAACTGTTTTTT.

Only one count was recorded for this clone. The chain couples TRBV2 to TRBJ1-4, with 8 bases matching TRBD1. The CDR3 is 16 residues long. Germline V gene data show CDR1 as SNHLY and CDR2 as FYNNEI. V was pared by 0 bases and J by 7 bases, with 7 bases of the junction left unmatched. The CDR3 sequence is CASSEAGTGTLEKLFF. The CDR3 coding sequence is TGTGCCAGCAGTGAAGCAGGGACAGGTACTCTTGAAAAACTGTTTTTT.

This clone was picked up one time. The chain couples TRBV6-5 to TRBJ2-1; 10 bases are a match to TRBD2. The germline V gene encodes CDR1 MNHEY and CDR2 SVGAGI. V gave up 2 bases and J gave up 5 bases; unmatched junction bases: 6. The CDR3 length is 16 residues. This CDR3 is CASSYATSGIHNEQFF. Here the CDR3 DNA reads TGTGCCAGCAGTTACGCTACTAGCGGGATCCACAATGAGCAGTTCTTC.

The genes are TRBV27 and TRBJ2-1, with 9 bases matching TRBD2. The V gene's germline CDR1 is MNHEY and CDR2 SMNVEV (reference sequence). The CDR3 is made up of 16 amino acids. The J segment lost 7 bases and the V segment lost 2 bases, leaving 9 bases of the junction unmatched. CDR3 coding DNA: TGTGCCAGCAGTTTAAAGACTAGCGGACTTAGGAATGAGCAGTTCTTC. Amino acids: CASSLKTSGLRNEQFF.

The chain is built from TRBV7-9 and TRBJ2-5; TRBD1 matches at 10 bases. Germline values: CDR1 SEHNR, CDR2 FQNEAQ (reference sequence). V lost 0 bases, J lost 2 bases, and 6 bases stayed unmatched. The CDR3 is 17 amino acids. Here the CDR3 DNA reads TGTGCCAGCAGCTTAGCTTCCTGGACAGGGGGGCAAGAGACCCAGTACTTC. It translates to CASSLASWTGGQETQYF.

The sample holds one count of this clone. J is TRBJ2-7 and V is TRBV27; D might be TRBD2 (6 bases). With 4 bases removed from V and 1 base from J, the gap between germline ends came to 14 bases. Germline loops: CDR1 MNHEY, CDR2 SMNVEV (reference sequence). The CDR3 sequence is 15 residues long. CDR3 nucleotide sequence: TGTGCCAGCAGTTCTCCAGCGGGTCCTTCCTACGAGCAGTACTTC. Protein sequence: CASSSPAGPSYEQYF.

The chain recombines TRBV13 with TRBJ2-1; the D gene is possibly TRBD1 (6 bases). The CDR3 is 15 amino acids. V shed 0 bases and J shed 5 bases, with 11 bases lying between them. Germline assignment: CDR1 PRHDT and CDR2 FYEKMQ (reference sequence). The CDR3 loop is CASSLGQGLDNEQFF. In DNA, the CDR3 is TGTGCCAGCAGCTTAGGACAGGGTCTCGACAATGAGCAGTTCTTC.

As for this clone: Other DNA variants within this sample encode the same CDR3. The chain carries TRBV14 and TRBJ2-7, with TRBD2 as a possible D gene (6 bases). V shed 5 bases and J shed 4 bases, with 9 bases lying between them. This CDR3 spans 12 amino acids. Germline V gene data show CDR1 as SGHDN and CDR2 as FVKESK. The DNA of the CDR3 is TGTGCCAGCAGCGGCGGGACTTACGAGCAGTACTTC. Translating gives CASSGGTYEQYF. The full variable domain, in which reference TRBV14 and TRBJ2-7 provide the parts outside the CDR3, is EAGVTQFPSHSVIEKGQTVTLRCDPISGHDNLYWYRRVMGKEIKFLLHFVKESKQDESGMPNNRFLAERTGGTYSTLKVQPAELEDSGVYFCASSGGTYEQYFGPGTRLTVT.

This clone was recorded only once. This chain uses TRBV7-9 with TRBJ2-3; no definite D call. The ends were cut back, 2 bases at V and 6 bases at J, with 15 bases in the middle. Germline V gives CDR1 SEHNR, CDR2 FQNEAQ (reference sequence). This CDR3 has 15 residues. CDR3 residues: CASSLKSAPRDTQYF. The CDR3 nucleotides are TGTGCCAGCAGCTTAAAGTCGGCCCCTCGGGATACGCAGTATTTT. Based on the CDR3 plus reference TRBV7-9 and TRBJ2-3, the full variable domain is DTGVSQNPRHKITKRGQNVTFRCDPISEHNRLYWYRQTLGQGPEFLTYFQNEAQLEKSRLLSDRFSAERPKGSFSTLEIQRTEQGDSAMYLCASSLKSAPRDTQYFGPGTRLTVL.

The chain is built from TRBV7-2 and TRBJ1-2; D not resolved. V shed 1 base and J shed 4 bases, with 13 bases lying between them. Germline CDR1 SGHTA, CDR2 FQGNSA. The CDR3 is 15 residues long. The DNA for the CDR3 is TGTGCCAGCAGCTTAGGGGCGTGGGGTGGCTATGGCTACACCTTC. Translating gives CASSLGAWGGYGYTF.